These T cell receptor beta chains were read from a single sample in a study of shared clonotypes between healthy human individuals. The table came from immunoSEQ multiplex PCR; TCRdb's copy has only in-frame clones and leaves some out. The table records about 2.4 million clones, 80% to 95% of them present only once. Sequenced input: naive CD4+ T cells from PBMCs. The source of these receptors is a man younger than 30 in good health. Some clones in this sample may be carry-over from other donors' samples. Each CDR3 is given with its conserved first and last residue. The D gene is left open where the match is weak.

>TRBJ2-3|TRBV5-1|TRBD2
CASSLVAGGTDTQYF
>TRBJ1-1|TRBV20-1|-
CSAREETEAFF
>-|TRBV7-9|-
CASSLAIRRDHEQYF
>TRBJ2-1|TRBV2|-
CASSVGVHEQFF
>TRBJ1-1|TRBV19|-
CASSILGQGRTEAFF
>TRBJ2-7|TRBV7-2|-
CASSQSSAREQYF
>TRBJ1-4|TRBV28|-
CASSLGRGYNEKLFF
>TRBJ2-5|TRBV2|-
CASTLPHQETQYF
>TRBJ2-5|TRBV2|TRBD2
CASRGGTSAETQYF
>TRBJ1-1|TRBV5-1|-
CASSKSQNTEAFF
>TRBJ1-2|TRBV18|TRBD1
CASSPRLGRGRPNYGYTF
>TRBJ2-1|TRBV6-5|-
CASSPLGADNEQFF
>TRBJ2-1|TRBV5-1|TRBD2
CASSLGTSGYNEQFF
>TRBJ2-1|TRBV11-2|TRBD2
CASSADGLATVNEQFF
>TRBJ2-2|TRBV28|TRBD2
CASTRGGPNTGELFF
>TRBJ2-7|TRBV2|TRBD2
CASINQLRGLAGSKLYF
>TRBJ2-1|TRBV5-1|TRBD1
CASSSQGASYNEQFF
>TRBJ1-2|TRBV28|-
CASSFQDLREYGYTF